The 11 T cell receptor beta chains listed next were all sequenced from one sample in a study of OX40 agonist ivuxolimab in advanced cancers. Generated by immunoSEQ multiplex PCR, the TCRdb table keeps only in-frame clones and is missing some. The profile shows tens of thousands of clones, approximately 82% of them singletons. The sample in question was CD4+ or CD8+ T cells sorted from blood, obtained in a trial of the OX40 agonist ivuxolimab. These receptors came from an adult with an advanced solid tumor such as melanoma, head and neck, liver or kidney cancer.

J is TRBJ2-3 and V is TRBV5-1; 11 bases map to TRBD2. The CDR3 loop spans 16 amino acids. Germline-derived CDR1 and CDR2 are SGHRS and YFSETQ. Trimming cost V 2 bases and J 2 bases; bases outside gene matches: 4. CDR3 in DNA: TGCGCCAGCAGCTTCGGGACTAGCGGAAACACAGATACGCAGTATTTT. This codes for CASSFGTSGNTDTQYF.

Worth noting for this clone: In the same sample, other DNA sequences code for this CDR3. The chain uses TRBV28 and TRBJ1-6; D possibly corresponds to TRBD1 (5 bases). The V gene's germline CDR1 is MDHEN and CDR2 SYDVKM. Trimming pared 3 bases from V and 7 bases from J, leaving 10 bases between. CDR3 length: 14 residues. The DNA for the CDR3 is TGTGCCAGCAGTTTGGGGCAGGGAAATTCACCCCTCCACTTT. Protein sequence: CASSLGQGNSPLHF. Filled out from reference TRBV28 and TRBJ1-6, the complete variable domain reads DVKVTQSSRYLVKRTGEKVFLECVQDMDHENMFWYRQDPGLGLRLIYFSYDVKMKEKGDIPEGYSVSREKKERFSLILESASTNQTSMYLCASSLGQGNSPLHFGNGTRLTVT.

The CDR3 loop is CASSEGPSGEVEQYF. CDR3 nucleotides: TGTGCCAGCAGTGAAGGCCCTAGCGGGGAAGTGGAGCAGTACTTC. The chain combines TRBV2 with TRBJ2-7; 9 bases are shared with TRBD2. Germline V gene sequence: CDR1 SNHLY, CDR2 FYNNEI. CDR3 size: 15 residues. V lost 1 base to trimming and J lost 7 bases; unmatched junction nucleotides: 8.

The chain has TRBV7-9 and TRBJ2-5; perhaps TRBD1 as D (6 bases). This CDR3 is built from 14 residues. V was trimmed by 2 bases and J by 3 bases, leaving 10 bases between them. Germline V gives CDR1 SEHNR, CDR2 FQNEAQ (reference sequence). The CDR3 loop reads CASSLPGVEETQYF. In DNA, the CDR3 is TGTGCCAGCAGCTTACCAGGGGTAGAAGAGACCCAGTACTTC. Combining the CDR3 with reference TRBV7-9 and TRBJ2-5 gives the whole variable domain DTGVSQNPRHKITKRGQNVTFRCDPISEHNRLYWYRQTLGQGPEFLTYFQNEAQLEKSRLLSDRFSAERPKGSFSTLEIQRTEQGDSAMYLCASSLPGVEETQYFGPGTRLLVL.

V and J are TRBV9 and TRBJ2-3, with D possibly matching TRBD1 (5 bases). The V end was cut by 2 bases, the J end by 6 bases, with 13 bases between. This CDR3 is built from 14 residues. CDR1 and CDR2 from the germline V gene are SGDLS and YYNGEE. CDR3: CASSVSRVRDTQYF. The CDR3 bases are TGTGCCAGCAGCGTTTCCAGGGTTCGTGATACGCAGTATTTT.

The V call is TRBV5-1, the J call TRBJ1-4; D unclear. Germline CDR1 is SGHRS and CDR2 is YFSETQ. V gave up 2 bases and J gave up 3 bases, with 8 bases separating them. The CDR3 sequence is 14 residues long. Here the CDR3 reads CASSFGGSNEKLFF. The CDR3 nucleotides read TGCGCCAGCAGCTTTGGCGGATCTAATGAAAAACTGTTTTTT.

V gene TRBV2 combines with J gene TRBJ2-7; 9 nucleotides agree with TRBD1. Germline trimming cut 6 bases from V and 7 bases from J; bases unmatched to any gene: 7. This CDR3 contains 13 residues. Germline V gene sequence: CDR1 SNHLY, CDR2 FYNNEI. This chain's CDR3 is CASRRDREGEQYF. The CDR3 DNA reads TGTGCCAGCAGGAGGGACAGGGAGGGGGAGCAGTACTTC.

In DNA form, the CDR3 reads TGTGCCAGCAGTTTTTGGACAGCTAGCACAGATACGCAGTATTTT. Translated, it gives CASSFWTASTDTQYF. V gene TRBV28 combines with J gene TRBJ2-3; possibly TRBD1 for D (6 bases). The CDR3 has 15 amino acids. CDR1 is MDHEN, CDR2 SYDVKM, per germline. Trimming cost V 3 bases and J 0 bases, with 10 bases left between them.

The chain uses TRBV6-6 and TRBJ1-2, with D hard to call. Trimming cost V 4 bases and J 0 bases, with 12 bases left between them. From germline, CDR1 is MNHNY and CDR2 SVGAGI (reference sequence). There are 15 residues in the CDR3. The CDR3, as DNA: TGTGCCAGCAGTTCCACCCAGGAGTCTAACTATGGCTACACCTTC. This translates into CASSSTQESNYGYTF.

The chain couples TRBV7-8 to TRBJ2-1, with 9 positions matching TRBD2. CDR1 is SGHVS and CDR2 is FQNEAQ in the germline V gene. The CDR3 has 16 amino acids. J gave up 2 bases and V 2 bases, and 4 bases lay outside the gene matches. Here the CDR3 reads CASSLMRLAAYNEQFF. For the CDR3, the DNA is TGTGCCAGCAGCTTAATGAGACTAGCGGCCTACAATGAGCAGTTCTTC. Combining the CDR3 with reference TRBV7-8 and TRBJ2-1 gives the whole variable domain GAGVSQSPRYKVAKRGQDVALRCDPISGHVSLFWYQQALGQGPEFLTYFQNEAQLDKSGLPSDRFFAERPEGSVSTLKIQRTQQEDSAVYLCASSLMRLAAYNEQFFGPGTRLTVL.

The gene calls are TRBV6-5 and TRBJ2-7; D assignment may be TRBD1 or TRBD2 (5 bases each). The germline V and J ends were trimmed by 7 bases and 1 base, with 14 bases remaining between them. The CDR3 consists of 14 residues. CDR1 is MNHEY, CDR2 SVGAGI, per germline. CDR3 DNA sequence: TGTGCCAGCACCTCCCCCAGGGAGTCCTACGAGCAGTACTTC. The encoded protein is CASTSPRESYEQYF.